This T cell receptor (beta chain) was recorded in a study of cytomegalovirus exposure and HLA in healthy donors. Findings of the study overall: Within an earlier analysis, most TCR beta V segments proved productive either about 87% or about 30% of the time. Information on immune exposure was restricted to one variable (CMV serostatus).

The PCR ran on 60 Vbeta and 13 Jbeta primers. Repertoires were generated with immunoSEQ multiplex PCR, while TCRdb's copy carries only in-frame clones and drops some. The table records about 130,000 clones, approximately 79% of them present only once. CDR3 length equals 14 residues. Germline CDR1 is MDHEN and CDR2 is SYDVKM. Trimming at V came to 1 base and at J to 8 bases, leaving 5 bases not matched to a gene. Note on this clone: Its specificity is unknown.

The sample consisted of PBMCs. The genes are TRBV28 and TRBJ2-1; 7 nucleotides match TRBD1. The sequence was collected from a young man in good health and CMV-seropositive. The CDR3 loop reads CASSLFPDRDEQFF. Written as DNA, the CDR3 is TGTGCCAGCAGTTTATTCCCTGACAGGGATGAGCAGTTCTTC.